Sequencing of this TCR beta chain was carried out in a study of blood T cell repertoires in COVID-19. About the study: Italy, Spain and the United States were the sources of the convalescent and acute COVID-19 samples. T cells, B-cell-depleted T cells, or PBMCs provided the cDNA or gDNA that served as material.

CDR3 length: 15 residues. CDR1 and CDR2 (germline): SEHNR, FQNEAQ (reference sequence). V lost 2 bases and J 3 bases, leaving 11 bases between the germline ends. Original data processing: Quantification of nucleated cells was approximated via reference gene primer amplification. The table came from immunoSEQ multiplex PCR; TCRdb's copy has only in-frame clones and leaves some out. That table supplies the V and J calls and clone size; D and trimming were determined from the DNA. This table has just over 50,000 clones, about 88% appearing once. The clonotype comes from a human donor with active COVID-19. The donor label of this sample is uncertain. V gene TRBV7-9 combines with J gene TRBJ1-5; no clear D. Sequencing input: peripheral blood. This CDR3 is CASSLTSVYNQPQHF. The CDR3 region has the DNA TGTGCCAGCAGCTTAACGTCGGTTTACAATCAGCCCCAGCATTTT.